Listed below are T cell receptor beta chains from one sample, sequenced in a study of regulatory T cells in long-lasting Graves disease. TCRdb recomputed calls from the multiplex PCR reads with MiXCR, one row per CDR3 protein. The profile shows about 500,000 distinct CDR3 sequences, approximately 12% of them singletons. The data were also submitted as part of a second study, on T cells in Graves' hyperthyroidism and ophthalmopathy.

Source: peripheral blood mononuclear cells (PBMCs), taken at new diagnosis, from a patient treated with antithyroid drugs. The receptors originated from a woman in her 30s with Graves disease. Both conserved end residues are part of each CDR3. A D gene is named only where the DNA matches it firmly. The size field is filled for only some rows; it gives once, few, many or a size class.

TRBJ2-5,TRBV10-3,many,-,CAINADSQETQYF,TGTGCCATCAACGCTGACAGCCAAGAGACCCAGTACTTC
TRBJ2-6,TRBV4-3,few,-,CASSLEGGANVLTF,TGCGCCAGCAGCCTCGAGGGGGGGGCCAACGTCCTGACTTTC
TRBJ2-1,TRBV28,-,TRBD1,CASQGTGGPRGQFF,TGTGCCAGCCAAGGGACAGGGGGCCCCCGGGGGCAGTTCTTC
TRBJ2-7,TRBV7-8,many,TRBD1,CASKGTGGFYEQYF,TGTGCCTCCAAGGGGACAGGGGGCTTCTACGAGCAGTACTTC
TRBJ2-7,TRBV9,many,TRBD1,CASSVAPTGSYEQYF,TGTGCCAGCAGCGTTGCGCCGACAGGGTCCTACGAGCAGTACTTC
TRBJ2-1,TRBV4-3,-,-,CASSQGVRTFNEQFF,TGCGCCAGCAGCCAGGGGGTAAGGACTTTCAATGAGCAGTTCTTC
TRBJ2-5,TRBV9,many,-,CASSAYDGQETQYF,TGTGCCAGCAGCGCGTACGACGGGCAAGAGACCCAGTACTTC
TRBJ1-1,TRBV7-3,few,-,CASSQNQGLSAFF,TGTGCCAGCAGCCAGAACCAGGGGTTGTCAGCTTTCTTT
TRBJ1-2,TRBV9,-,TRBD1,CASSAGTGSGYTF,TGTGCCAGCAGCGCCGGGACAGGGAGCGGCTACACCTTC
TRBJ2-2,TRBV20-1,few,TRBD2,CSARDRLAGAVGNTGELFF,TGCAGTGCTAGAGATCGACTAGCGGGAGCCGTGGGGAACACCGGGGAGCTGTTTTTT
TRBJ2-5,TRBV30,many,-,CAWSVRGSQYF,TGTGCCTGGAGTGTACGTGGCTCCCAGTACTTC
TRBJ2-7,TRBV10-3,many,-,CAISDPGWGNEQYF,TGTGCCATCAGTGATCCAGGGTGGGGGAACGAGCAGTACTTC
TRBJ2-7,TRBV30,many,-,CAWTHRLGLPYEQYF,TGTGCCTGGACCCACAGACTTGGACTTCCCTACGAGCAGTACTTC
TRBJ2-7,TRBV12-3/TRBV12-4,many,-,CASSLSGAGYEQYF,TGTGCCAGCAGTTTATCAGGGGCTGGCTACGAGCAGTACTTC
TRBJ1-1,TRBV28,few,-,CASLRPSGTSEAFF,TGTGCCAGCTTGCGGCCATCGGGTACGTCTGAAGCTTTCTTT
TRBJ1-5,TRBV20-1,-,-,CSAYDRPHQPQHF,TGCAGTGCTTATGACAGGCCACATCAGCCCCAGCATTTT
TRBJ2-7,TRBV7-2,-,TRBD1,CASRYRTGGFYEQYF,TGTGCCAGCAGGTACAGGACAGGGGGCTTTTACGAGCAGTACTTC
TRBJ1-4,TRBV28,-,TRBD1,CASSPLGTGGGKLFF,TGTGCCAGCAGTCCACTCGGGACAGGGGGAGGAAAACTGTTTTTT
TRBJ2-1,TRBV5-1,-,TRBD1,CASSFDRVWNEQFF,TGCGCCAGCAGCTTCGACAGGGTGTGGAATGAGCAGTTCTTC
TRBJ2-7,TRBV10-1,-,TRBD1,CASSAGQETYEQYF,TGCGCCAGCAGCGCGGGACAGGAGACCTACGAGCAGTACTTC
TRBJ2-1,TRBV11-2,many,TRBD2,CASSQGRGASGHNEQFF,TGTGCCAGCAGCCAAGGTCGGGGGGCTAGCGGGCACAATGAGCAGTTCTTC
TRBJ1-5,TRBV20-1,few,-,CSASSGIPNQPQHF,TGCAGTGCTAGTAGCGGCATCCCCAATCAGCCCCAGCATTTT
TRBJ1-4,TRBV30,many,-,CAWSLTGTSGSEKLFF,TGTGCCTGGAGCCTGACAGGAACCTCCGGCAGTGAAAAACTGTTTTTT